This T cell receptor beta chain derives from a study of cytomegalovirus exposure and HLA in healthy donors. Study conclusions and caveats: High specificity and sensitivity for cytomegalovirus status were reported for the classifier.

The CDR3 runs 14 residues. Germline-derived CDR1 and CDR2 are SGHDT and YYEEEE. J gave up 7 bases and V 0 bases, and 5 bases lay outside the gene matches. In regard to this clone: Its matching antigen is unknown.

The PCR made use of 60 Vbeta and 13 Jbeta primers. Profiling relied on immunoSEQ multiplex PCR, and the TCRdb table lists in-frame clones only, not all of them. The sample has 80,000 to 95,000 clones, approximately 84% seen once. What was sequenced was PBMCs. The sequence was obtained from a woman aged 18-29 years in good health and CMV-seropositive. The chain couples TRBV5-6 to TRBJ1-2; 8 bases are shared with TRBD1. This chain's CDR3 is CASSLGTGNFGYTF. For the CDR3, the DNA is TGTGCCAGCAGCTTGGGGACAGGGAATTTTGGCTACACCTTC. Combining the CDR3 with reference TRBV5-6 and TRBJ1-2 gives the whole variable domain DAGVTQSPTHLIKTRGQQVTLRCSPKSGHDTVSWYQQALGQGPQFIFQYYEEEERQRGNFPDRFSGHQFPNYSSELNVNALLLGDSALYLCASSLGTGNFGYTFGSGTRLTVV.